This T cell receptor beta chain derives from a study of T cells in Graves' hyperthyroidism and ophthalmopathy. Across the study: Peripheral blood was secured at the point of initial diagnosis, before any treatment.

Amplification yielded TCR beta CDR3 regions, with RNA transcripts as the source. The study used the HTBI primer set for a first-round RT-PCR of the TCR CDR3. TCRdb ran MiXCR on the multiplex PCR reads and lists one entry per CDR3 protein. The table includes some 180,000 distinct CDR3 sequences, around 17% detected once. This clonotype was observed at least ten times. Its target is not known. Clinicians diagnosed patients from clinical symptoms, serum thyroxine and TRAb, thyroid ultrasound and orbital computed tomography. The authors took PBMCs from over 8.5 ml fresh peripheral blood. General observations from the study: In the blood, most expanded thyroid clonotypes above 0.001 appeared as well.

This CDR3 region has 15 residues. Trimming at V came to 2 bases and at J to 3 bases, leaving 5 bases not matched to a gene. CDR1 SGHRS and CDR2 YFSETQ come from the germline V gene. Input material: blood. This receptor was obtained from a woman between 45 and 60 years old with Graves' hyperthyroidism. V gene TRBV5-1 combines with J gene TRBJ1-5, with 7 bases fitting TRBD1. CDR3 sequence (DNA): TGCGCCAGCAGCTTAGGGGGCCTGGTCAATCAGCCCCAGCATTTT. The encoded protein is CASSLGGLVNQPQHF.